This TCR beta chain was recorded in a study of cytomegalovirus exposure and HLA in healthy donors. Use of 60 Vbeta and 13 Jbeta primers characterized the PCR. Clones were read by immunoSEQ multiplex PCR, and TCRdb kept only the in-frame ones, dropping some. The sample contains under 200,000 clones, 75% to 90% of which appear only once. CDR1 SGHKS and CDR2 YYEKEE come from the germline V gene (reference sequence). V gave up 2 bases and J gave up 4 bases, with 12 bases separating them. CDR3 length: 14 amino acids. The sequenced sample consisted of PBMCs. This TCR was sampled from a woman aged 18 to 35 in good health and CMV-seronegative. The rearrangement joins TRBV5-5 to TRBJ1-2; D unclear. CDR3 loop: CASSFLFVGYGYTF. DNA for the CDR3: TGTGCCAGCAGCTTCCTATTTGTTGGCTATGGCTACACCTTC.